This T cell receptor (beta chain) is from a study of blood T cells in healthy people across ages (dated by TCRdb to the mid-2010s). About the full investigation: In model experiments, roughly one uniquely barcoded TCR beta cDNA molecule per two T cells was captured by template switching. The study measured age-related changes in TCR beta repertoire diversity using deep sequencing normalized with unique cDNA molecular identifiers. Donors were grouped into four age groups: young (average approximately 15 years), middle-aged (about 40), aged (62) and long-lived (about 89). The study analyzed two additional independent replicas of 1 million unique cDNA reads from the same blood draw for two donors, one aged 18 to 29 and one aged 80 or older. Donors of different ages were randomly distributed across sequencing lanes to avoid experimental bias.

On this clonotype: It lacks a known antigen. No base-level quality is on record; no much larger clone is a single base apart.

The research as a whole found: Conclusive comparison of naive and antigen-experienced compartments was prevented by the profiling of bulk unsorted PBMCs. Observed TCR beta diversity per million T cells fell roughly linearly with age, and a significant reduction was already apparent by age about 43. Estimates of total diversity based on one million sequenced T cells were considered lower bounds and underestimates. Donor CMV infection status was unknown, potentially confounding age-related changes in expanded clonotypes. Compared with the aged group, the long-lived group had more naive CD4+ T cells, fewer expanded clones and increased TCR diversity, a pattern suggesting age selection. There was a strong correlation between observed TCR beta diversity and the percentage of naive T cells measured by flow cytometry.

Donors were 39 systemically healthy Caucasian individuals from Russia aged roughly 6 to 90 years. Each donor gave 8 to 10 milliliters of peripheral blood, collected into EDTA-treated Vacutainer tubes. Ficoll-Paque density-gradient centrifugation was used to isolate PBMCs, with at least 7 million per sample. Trizol reagent was used to extract total RNA from PBMCs, with at least 5 micrograms per sample. For every donor, flow cytometry on a PBMC aliquot measured the percentage of naive CD45RAhigh/CD27high T cells. The library was produced with 5' RACE. TCRdb names Illumina HiSeq 2500 as the instrument used. A second PCR of about 7 to 12 cycles was run with a J-beta primer mix and a sample-barcoded 5' primer. Each TCR beta cDNA molecule received a unique molecular identifier from a template-switch 5' adaptor carrying 12 random nucleotides. At least 2.5 million CDR3-containing paired-end reads were obtained from each sample. All of the RNA was converted into first-strand cDNA using the Mint cDNA synthesis kit, with a TRBC-specific oligonucleotide serving as the primer. Following uracil-DNA glycosylase treatment, a first 18-cycle PCR with universal primers M1SS and BC2_uni_R was performed on all cDNA. Regarding the original processing steps: Normalization of each sample was performed by random selection of 1 million high-quality reads, each carrying a distinct molecular identifier. Instead of being binned into consensus sequences, reads with shared molecular identifiers were discarded. MiTCR, with a Q25 quality threshold and the strictest error-elimination algorithm, was used for CDR3 identification, clonotype clustering and error correction. A nonparametric unseen species model with Euler transformation was used to estimate a lower bound on total TCR beta diversity. The public reads were run again by TCRdb, first through fastp at Q25 and then through MiXCR, and only productive beta chains were kept. Rows are combined by CDR3 protein, so each entry shows the most common genes and DNA. TCRdb's processing, not the study's, gives the V and J calls here. The sample yields around 1.5 million distinct CDR3 sequences; approximately 32% were counted once. Around 11% of the sample is taken by the ten largest.

Ends trimmed: V by 5 bases, J by 6 bases; bases unmatched to a gene: 9. Taken from the germline V gene (reference sequence), the CDR1 and CDR2 loops are MNHEY and SMNVEV. From the cysteine through the phenylalanine, the CDR3 covers 16 amino acids. This entry keeps only the CDR3 DNA: 48 bases, framed from base 1. Sequencing was carried out using blood. Recombination joined TRBV27 with TRBJ1-6, and 8 junctional nucleotides match TRBD1. This clonotype originated in a woman aged 25 to 39 in good health. The bases are TGTGCCAGCAGTCTCCAGGGGGCGGGAATTAATTCACCCCTCCACTTT. The resulting protein is CASSLQGAGINSPLHF.